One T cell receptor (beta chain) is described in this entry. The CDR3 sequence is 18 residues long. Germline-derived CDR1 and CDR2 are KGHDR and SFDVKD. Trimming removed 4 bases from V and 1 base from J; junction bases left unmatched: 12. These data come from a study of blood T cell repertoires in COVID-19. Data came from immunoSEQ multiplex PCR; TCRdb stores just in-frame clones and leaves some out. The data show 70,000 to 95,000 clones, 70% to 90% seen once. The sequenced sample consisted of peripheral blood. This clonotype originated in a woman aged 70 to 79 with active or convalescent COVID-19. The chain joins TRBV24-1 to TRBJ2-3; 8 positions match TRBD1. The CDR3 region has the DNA TGTGCCACCAGTGACCGCATTCCTGGACAGGGAGGCACAGATACGCAGTATTTT. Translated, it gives CATSDRIPGQGGTDTQYF.